These 12 T cell receptor beta chains came from one sample sequenced in a study of blood T cell repertoires in COVID-19. TCRdb's copy holds only in-frame clones and misses some; the assay was immunoSEQ multiplex PCR. The sample includes approximately 240,000 clones, 83% of them seen just once. Sequenced material: peripheral blood. These TCRs come from a human donor in a cohort sampled during active COVID-19.

V usage is TRBV30 and J usage is TRBJ2-2, with D tentatively TRBD2 (6 bases). CDR1 and CDR2 (germline): GTSNPN, SVGIG (reference sequence). Trimming pared 4 bases from V and 1 base from J, leaving 13 bases between. This CDR3 contains 15 residues. CDR3 bases: TGTGCCTGGATGTCGGGACTCCGGAACACCGGGGAGCTGTTTTTT. Residues: CAWMSGLRNTGELFF.

The J gene is TRBJ2-3, the V gene TRBV19, with TRBD1 as a possible D gene (6 bases). There are 14 residues in the CDR3. V lost 1 base to trimming and J lost 9 bases, with 14 bases between them. CDR1 and CDR2 (germline): LNHDA, SQIVND (reference sequence). CDR3 in amino acids: CASSIGQDLETQYF. Here the CDR3 DNA reads TGTGCCAGTAGTATAGGACAGGACCTTGAGACGCAGTATTTT.

This chain connects TRBV19 to TRBJ1-3; D is ambiguous. In germline, CDR1 is LNHDA, CDR2 SQIVND (reference sequence). V lost 10 bases, J lost 4 bases, and 14 bases lay in between. The CDR3 has 13 residues. CDR3 loop: CATAQLRGNTIYF. In DNA, the CDR3 is TGTGCCACAGCGCAATTGAGGGGAAACACCATATATTTT.

This clone was counted only a few times. This chain connects TRBV3-1 (or the pseudogene TRBV3-2) to TRBJ2-7, with TRBD2 matching 10 bases. V lost 6 bases, J lost 3 bases, and 5 bases stayed unmatched. The CDR3 runs to 14 residues. The germline gives CDR1 LGHDT, CDR2 YNNKEL (reference sequence). CDR3 loop: CASSQLAGVYEQYF. The CDR3 region has the DNA TGTGCCAGCAGTCAGCTAGCGGGAGTCTACGAGCAGTACTTC.

The V gene is TRBV19, the J gene TRBJ1-1, with 8 bases that match TRBD1. V was pared by 5 bases and J by 2 bases, with 7 bases of the junction left unmatched. The germline CDR1 and CDR2 sequences are LNHDA and SQIVND (reference sequence). The CDR3 loop spans 15 amino acids. The DNA of the CDR3 is TGTGCCAGTAGTGGGGACAGGAACCTAAACACTGAAGCTTTCTTT. It translates to CASSGDRNLNTEAFF.

This clone was detected a few times. The rearrangement links TRBV13 to TRBJ2-5; D may be TRBD2 (6 bases). Germline CDR1 is PRHDT and CDR2 is FYEKMQ (reference sequence). The CDR3 loop spans 15 amino acids. Between the trimmed V and J ends, which lost 2 bases and 7 bases, there was a span of 17 bases. Written as DNA, the CDR3 is TGTGCCAGCAGCTTAATCCTAGGAGGGGACGGGACCCAGTACTTC. It specifies CASSLILGGDGTQYF.

The V call is TRBV5-1, the J call TRBJ2-1; 8 positions agree with TRBD1. Germline values: CDR1 SGHRS, CDR2 YFSETQ. CDR3 length: 16 residues. Losses at the gene ends were 2 bases for V and 0 bases for J; bases not matched to a gene: 4. CDR3 residues: CASSLQGGSSYNEQFF. The CDR3 coding sequence is TGCGCCAGCAGCTTACAGGGGGGCAGCTCCTACAATGAGCAGTTCTTC.

This clone has just a few counts. The V call is TRBV4-2, the J call TRBJ1-1, with D unresolved. The CDR3 is 15 residues long. CDR1 LGHNA and CDR2 YNFKEQ come from the germline V gene. The ends were cut back, 0 bases at V and 1 base at J, with 9 bases in the middle. The CDR3 sequence: CASSQDNIGNTEAFF. For the CDR3, the DNA is TGTGCCAGCAGCCAAGATAATATCGGGAACACTGAAGCTTTCTTT.

The chain has TRBV5-1 and TRBJ1-2; 8 positions match TRBD1. The germline V gene has CDR1 SGHRS and CDR2 YFSETQ. Trimming removed 4 bases from V and 7 bases from J; junction bases left unmatched: 18. The CDR3 runs 17 residues. The CDR3 DNA reads as TGCGCCAGCAGCCCTGGGAGGACAGGACAGGGCACTGGTGGCTACACCTTC. It encodes CASSPGRTGQGTGGYTF.

This clone was recorded many times. The rearrangement uses TRBV6-5 and TRBJ2-2, with 9 bases aligning to TRBD1. Unmatched junction bases numbered 7, after V lost 10 bases and J lost 4 bases. Germline CDR1 reads MNHEY; CDR2 reads SVGAGI. The CDR3 length is 14 residues. The DNA for the CDR3 is TGTGCCACCGAGGACAGGGGAGGCACCGGGGAGCTGTTTTTT. Translated: CATEDRGGTGELFF.

The chain combines TRBV3-1 (or the pseudogene TRBV3-2) with TRBJ1-1; weak D call: TRBD1 (5 bases). The V end was cut by 0 bases, the J end by 11 bases, with 13 bases between. The CDR3 runs to 13 residues. Germline CDR1 and CDR2: LGHDT and YNNKEL (reference sequence). As DNA, the CDR3 is TGTGCCAGCAGCCAAGATCGGGGGAGGAAGGCTTTCTTT. It yields the protein CASSQDRGRKAFF.

The rearrangement joins TRBV24-1 to TRBJ2-1; the match to TRBD2 covers 9 bases. The CDR3 loop spans 15 amino acids. Germline-derived CDR1 and CDR2 are KGHDR and SFDVKD. Trimming cost V 3 bases and J 8 bases; bases outside gene matches: 7. CDR3 in DNA: TGTGCCACCAGTGATGCGCGGGGGGGCAACTATGAGCAGTTCTTC. Translating it yields CATSDARGGNYEQFF.